The 19 T cell receptor beta chains below all came from one sample that was sequenced in a study of PD-L1 blockade in urothelial cancer. Produced via immunoSEQ multiplex PCR; TCRdb's table is partial and in-frame only. The sample includes 45,000 to 60,000 clones, more than 70% of them seen just once. Time point given: peripheral blood 6 weeks after treatment start. Sequencing was performed on PBMCs, taken around atezolizumab (anti-PD-L1) treatment. All receptors derive from a man aged 60 to 75 with urothelial cancer.

This sequence joins TRBV27 and TRBJ2-1, with TRBD2 matching over 14 bases. From germline, CDR1 is MNHEY and CDR2 SMNVEV (reference sequence). The CDR3 spans 15 residues. J was trimmed by 10 bases and V by 3 bases; bases with no gene match: 5. The CDR3: CASSLGLAGVGEQFF. In DNA form, the CDR3 reads TGTGCCAGCAGTTTGGGACTAGCGGGAGTGGGCGAGCAGTTCTTC.

This clone appeared a single time. This rearrangement joins TRBV29-1 to TRBJ2-4; a weak D match, TRBD2 (5 bases). The V gene's germline CDR1 is SQVTM and CDR2 ANQGSEA. The CDR3 has 18 residues. V was shortened by 2 bases and J by 0 bases, with 20 bases between the two germline ends. The CDR3 region is CSVERSGFRDLAKNIQYF. CDR3 DNA: TGCAGCGTTGAACGCTCGGGTTTCCGGGATCTAGCCAAAAACATTCAGTACTTC.

The chain carries TRBV12-5 and TRBJ1-2; D remains ambiguous. Trimming stripped 0 bases from V and 8 bases from J, with 4 bases between. Germline CDR1 is LGHNT and CDR2 is FRNRAP. CDR3 length equals 11 residues. Here the CDR3 reads CASGLVTGYTF. In nucleotides, the CDR3 is TGTGCTAGTGGTTTGGTAACAGGCTACACCTTC.

The chain couples TRBV11-2 to TRBJ2-7; 8 nucleotides match TRBD2. The CDR3 is 13 amino acids. CDR1 and CDR2 from the germline V gene are SGHAT and FQNNGV. Trimming at V came to 5 bases and at J to 5 bases, leaving 5 bases not matched to a gene. CDR3 sequence: CASSRGLEHEQYF. The CDR3 coding sequence is TGTGCCAGCAGCCGGGGACTAGAACACGAGCAGTACTTC.

This rearrangement joins TRBV10-2 to TRBJ2-1; 15 bases are a match to TRBD2. Germline assignment: CDR1 WSHSY and CDR2 SAAADI. This CDR3 has 14 amino acids. V gave up 6 bases and J gave up 10 bases; unmatched junction bases: 4. The DNA of the CDR3 is TGCGCCAGCAGGGGACTAGCGGGGGGCGGGGAGCAGTTCTTC. It yields the protein CASRGLAGGGEQFF.

The J gene is TRBJ1-5, the V gene TRBV28, with a tentative D call TRBD1 (6 bases). Germline CDR1 MDHEN, CDR2 SYDVKM. Trimming took off 6 bases at V and 1 base at J, with 10 bases between the two ends. The CDR3 runs to 14 residues. The CDR3: CASRGGGSNQPQHF. The DNA for the CDR3 is TGTGCCAGCAGAGGGGGGGGAAGCAATCAGCCCCAGCATTTT.

This chain connects TRBV18 to TRBJ1-5; maybe TRBD1 (5 bases). Germline V lookup: CDR1 KGHSH, CDR2 LQKENI. The CDR3 sequence is 14 residues long. Trimming took 8 bases from V and 4 from J, leaving 15 bases between them. In DNA, the CDR3 is TGTGCCAGCCAGGGCTCGGAGAGGAATCAGCCCCAGCATTTT. As protein: CASQGSERNQPQHF.

The chain is built from TRBV6-1 and TRBJ1-1; D gene uncertain. V lost 2 bases and J lost 0, with 13 bases in between. CDR1 is MNHNS and CDR2 is SASEGT in the germline V gene. The CDR3 extends over 16 amino acids. The DNA of the CDR3 is TGTGCCAGCAGTGAACAGGCGTACGCTCTGAACACTGAAGCTTTCTTT. Amino acids: CASSEQAYALNTEAFF.

V gene TRBV19 combines with J gene TRBJ2-7, with D tentatively TRBD2 (5 bases). The length of the CDR3 is 16 residues. Germline V gene sequence: CDR1 LNHDA, CDR2 SQIVND (reference sequence). The ends were cut back, 5 bases at V and 5 bases at J, with 22 bases in the middle. This chain's CDR3 is CASSSPGLFLGDEQYF. DNA for the CDR3: TGTGCCAGTAGTTCCCCCGGACTCTTCCTCGGCGACGAGCAGTACTTC.

The genes are TRBV6-1 and TRBJ2-7, with 7 bases aligning to TRBD1. This CDR3 is 16 amino acids long. Germline V gene data show CDR1 as MNHNS and CDR2 as SASEGT. Trimming cost V 1 base and J 2 bases; bases outside gene matches: 8. The CDR3 here is CASSEELGQPTYEQYF. CDR3 bases: TGTGCCAGCAGTGAAGAACTGGGACAGCCAACCTACGAGCAGTACTTC.

The chain is built from TRBV5-6 and TRBJ2-3, with 7 bases matching TRBD2. The CDR3 contains 18 residues. Germline assignment: CDR1 SGHDT and CDR2 YYEEEE. The J segment lost 1 base and the V segment lost 4 bases, leaving 15 bases of the junction unmatched. This CDR3 is CASSGDYRVLLGTDTQYF. In DNA, the CDR3 is TGTGCCAGCAGCGGGGACTACCGAGTTCTCCTCGGCACAGATACGCAGTATTTT.

This chain connects TRBV6-5 to TRBJ2-5; TRBD2 matches at 7 bases. CDR3 length: 16 amino acids. With V trimmed by 2 bases and J by 5 bases, 11 bases remained unmatched. Germline V CDR1 and CDR2: MNHEY, SVGAGI. The CDR3 nucleotides read TGTGCCAGCAGTTACAGGGCTAGCGGACGGGGGGAGACCCAGTACTTC. Its protein is CASSYRASGRGETQYF.

The chain links TRBV15 to TRBJ2-2; D unresolved. This CDR3 spans 11 amino acids. Germline V gives CDR1 LNHNV, CDR2 YYDKDF (reference sequence). V was trimmed by 7 bases and J by 5 bases, leaving 5 bases between them. CDR3 amino acids: CATTRTGELFF. The CDR3 region has the DNA TGTGCCACCACGAGAACCGGGGAGCTGTTTTTT.

The chain employs TRBV7-4 and TRBJ1-5, with D possibly TRBD1 on 5 matching bases. The V gene lost 4 bases and the J gene lost 6 bases, with 25 bases spanning the gap. The CDR3 runs 18 residues. From germline, CDR1 is SGHVT and CDR2 SQSDAQ. The chain's CDR3 is CASSSAIGGPGRGQPQHF. As DNA, the CDR3 is TGTGCCAGCAGCTCAGCCATCGGGGGTCCAGGGCGAGGTCAGCCCCAGCATTTT. Complete variable domain (other parts from reference TRBV7-4 and TRBJ1-5): GAGVSQSPRYKVAKRGRDVALRCDSISGHVTLYWYRQTLGQGSEVLTYSQSDAQRDKSGRPSGRFSAERPERSVSTLKIQRTEQGDSAVYLCASSSAIGGPGRGQPQHFGDGTRLSIL.

The V and J genes are TRBV5-1 and TRBJ1-5; 8 bases are a match to TRBD1. The CDR3 covers 15 residues. V lost 0 bases to trimming and J lost 5 bases; unmatched junction nucleotides: 4. The germline CDR1 and CDR2 sequences are SGHRS and YFSETQ. CDR3 protein: CASSLEGQEYQPQHF. DNA of the CDR3: TGCGCCAGCAGCTTGGAGGGACAGGAGTATCAGCCCCAGCATTTT.

This clone was recorded a few times. The rearrangement uses TRBV9 and TRBJ2-1, with D possibly TRBD1 on 6 matching bases. Between the trimmed V and J ends, which lost 4 bases and 8 bases, there was a span of 19 bases. CDR1 is SGDLS and CDR2 is YYNGEE in the germline V gene. This CDR3 comprises 15 residues. In DNA, the CDR3 is TGTGCCAGCAGCCCAGAGGCAGGGGCCCCCGATGAGCAGTTCTTC. This codes for CASSPEAGAPDEQFF.

The chain joins TRBV4-1 to TRBJ2-1; 11 bases are a match to TRBD2. The V and J ends lost 1 base and 6 bases, in that order; junction bases with no gene match: 8. The germline V gene encodes CDR1 MGHRA and CDR2 YSYEKL. The CDR3 covers 17 residues. The CDR3 bases are TGCGCCAGCAGCCAAGGCCCGACTAGCGGGATATTCAATGAGCAGTTCTTC. It is translated as CASSQGPTSGIFNEQFF.

In its sample, this clone was seen once. The CDR3 nucleotides read TGTGCCAGCAGCCCGGACAGGGGTGACTCAGATACGCAGTATTTT. This codes for CASSPDRGDSDTQYF. The chain couples TRBV27 to TRBJ2-3; 9 nucleotides agree with TRBD1. The germline V gene has CDR1 MNHEY and CDR2 SMNVEV (reference sequence). The CDR3 spans 15 residues. After removal of 6 bases from V and 4 bases from J, the junction contained 8 bases not matched to a gene.

The rearrangement links TRBV10-3 to TRBJ1-1; no definite D call. The CDR3 is made up of 12 amino acids. The V end lost 2 bases, the J end lost 8 bases, and 9 bases lay between the germline ends. In germline, CDR1 is ENHRY, CDR2 SYGVKD. CDR3 amino acids: CAISEGLEEAFF. CDR3 DNA: TGTGCCATCAGTGAGGGCCTCGAAGAAGCTTTCTTT.